This T cell receptor beta chain is from a study of blood T cell repertoires in COVID-19. About the research overall: Acute-phase and convalescent COVID-19 samples originated in the United States, Italy and Spain. T cells, B-cell-depleted T cells, or PBMCs supplied cDNA or gDNA.

In the authors' workflow: The authors estimated nucleated cell counts from reference gene primer amplification. Data came from immunoSEQ multiplex PCR; TCRdb stores just in-frame clones and leaves some out. D and trimming were read from the DNA, whereas the V and J calls and clone size are those reported in that table. Here the sample spans about 75,000 clones, 88% being singletons. This CDR3 contains 15 residues. Germline V lookup: CDR1 KGHSH, CDR2 LQKENI. The V segment lost 2 bases and the J segment 3 bases; nucleotides outside the gene matches: 0. Sequencing was performed on peripheral blood. This chain links TRBV18 with TRBJ2-2; 10 bases are a match to TRBD1. The source of this sequence is a human donor in a cohort sampled during active COVID-19. The CDR3 coding sequence is TGTGCCAGCTCACCAGGACAGGGGGACACCGGGGAGCTGTTTTTT. This sequence encodes CASSPGQGDTGELFF.